The clone carrying this T cell receptor (beta chain) was seen more than once but under ten times. V gave up 1 base and J gave up 6 bases; unmatched junction bases: 4. The germline V gene has CDR1 GTSNPN and CDR2 SVGIG (reference sequence). The length of the CDR3 is 15 residues. Attachment of unique molecular identifiers to individual cDNA molecules was performed. TCRdb called the 5' RACE reads again in MiXCR, with one record for every CDR3 protein. The sample carries tens of thousands of distinct CDR3 sequences, 5.6% recorded once. This record belongs to a study of early T cells in non-severe SARS-CoV-2 infection. Study at large: Chains from this unsorted whole-blood bulk RNA could not be paired.

The sample taken for sequencing was whole blood. The chain recombines TRBV30 with TRBJ2-7, with 15 positions matching TRBD2. This TCR derives from an adult who was a healthcare worker with PCR-confirmed SARS-CoV-2 infection or an uninfected control (not recorded which). The CDR3 here is CAWSAGGLAGGEQYF. CDR3 coding DNA: TGTGCCTGGAGTGCGGGGGGACTAGCGGGAGGCGAGCAGTACTTC.